These 16 T cell receptor beta chains were all obtained from the same sample, sequenced in a study of T cells in Graves' hyperthyroidism and ophthalmopathy. Authors of the study amplified TCR beta CDR3 regions from RNA transcripts. In the first-round RT-PCR of the TCR CDR3, the HTBI primer set was used. TCRdb processed the multiplex PCR reads anew with MiXCR; each CDR3 protein has one entry. The repertoire has some 530,000 distinct CDR3 sequences, about 20% of them found once; the top ten carry around 47%. Sequencing was done on a sample of blood. Receptors originate from a woman between 70 and 85 years old with Graves' ophthalmopathy.

This chain connects TRBV5-6 to TRBJ1-1; D not resolved. The V gene lost 2 bases and the J gene lost 0 bases, with 11 bases spanning the gap. The CDR3 spans 15 residues. CDR1 is SGHDT, CDR2 YYEEEE, per germline. The CDR3 protein is CASSFGVSMNTEAFF. The DNA for the CDR3 is TGTGCCAGCAGCTTCGGGGTGTCTATGAACACTGAAGCTTTCTTT.

This clonotype has only a few counts. This chain uses TRBV11-2 with TRBJ2-6, with D perhaps TRBD1 (6 bases). Per the germline V gene, CDR1 is SGHAT and CDR2 is FQNNGV. Trimming shortened V by 5 bases and J by 4 bases, and 12 bases separated the two germline ends. The CDR3 runs to 15 residues. CDR3 sequence: CASSPEGEGANVLTF. In nucleotides, the CDR3 is TGTGCCAGCAGCCCCGAGGGGGAAGGGGCCAACGTCCTGACTTTC. Full variable domain (rest looked up from reference TRBV11-2 and TRBJ2-6): EAGVAQSPRYKIIEKRQSVAFWCNPISGHATLYWYQQILGQGPKLLIQFQNNGVVDDSQLPKDRFSAERLKGVDSTLKIQPAKLEDSAVYLCASSPEGEGANVLTFGAGSRLTVL.

A few counts support this clonotype. The chain joins TRBV24-1 to TRBJ2-7; no definite D call. The CDR3 spans 10 residues. The V end lost 9 bases, the J end lost 5 bases, and 7 bases lay between the germline ends. Germline CDR1 KGHDR, CDR2 SFDVKD. The CDR3 bases are TGTGCCACCCTCCCTGACGAGCAGTACTTC. Amino acids: CATLPDEQYF.

The chain couples TRBV28 to TRBJ1-1; 7 bases agree with TRBD1. The ends lost 4 bases at V and 0 bases at J; junction bases unmatched: 8. Germline lookup yields CDR1 MDHEN and CDR2 SYDVKM. The CDR3 is 16 residues long. For the CDR3, the DNA is TGTGCCAGCAGTTACTCGGGGCAGGGGGTGAACACTGAAGCTTTCTTT. Translation gives CASSYSGQGVNTEAFF.

This clonotype has at least ten counts. V usage is TRBV28 and J usage is TRBJ2-6, with TRBD1 matching 7 bases. Trimming removed 2 bases from V and 2 bases from J; junction bases left unmatched: 0. Germline lookup yields CDR1 MDHEN and CDR2 SYDVKM. This CDR3 has 15 amino acids. CDR3 region: CASSLRGPGANVLTF. The CDR3 DNA follows: TGTGCCAGCAGTTTAAGGGGGCCTGGGGCCAACGTCCTGACTTTC.

To note about this clonotype: A much larger clone lies a single base off, so this may be a read error. V usage is TRBV7-8 and J usage is TRBJ2-5; the D is unclear. Trimming left V 7 bases short and J 4 bases short, with 13 bases between. CDR3 length equals 13 residues. Germline CDR1 reads SGHVS; CDR2 reads FQNEAQ. CDR3 DNA sequence: TGTGCCAGCAACCCACAGAGAGCAGAGACCCAGTACTTC. Translated, it gives CASNPQRAETQYF. The whole variable domain, remainder taken from reference TRBV7-8 and TRBJ2-5, is GAGVSQSPRYKVAKRGQDVALRCDPISGHVSLFWYQQALGQGPEFLTYFQNEAQLDKSGLPSDRFFAERPEGSVSTLKIQRTQQEDSAVYLCASNPQRAETQYFGPGTRLLVL.

V gene TRBV7-2 combines with J gene TRBJ2-2; TRBD2 is a possible D gene (5 bases). CDR1 and CDR2 from the germline V gene are SGHTA and FQGNSA. Deletions cut 1 base from V and 0 bases from J, with 15 bases between. CDR3 length: 18 amino acids. DNA for the CDR3: TGTGCCAGCAGCTTAGTCCCTAAACTAGGGTCGAACACCGGGGAGCTGTTTTTT. Amino acids: CASSLVPKLGSNTGELFF. The whole variable domain, filled in from reference TRBV7-2 and TRBJ2-2, reads GAGVSQSPSNKVTEKGKDVELRCDPISGHTALYWYRQSLGQGLEFLIYFQGNSAPDKSGLPSDRFSAERTGGSVSTLTIQRTQQEDSAVYLCASSLVPKLGSNTGELFFGEGSRLTVL.

To note about this clonotype: A read error may account for a junction end that differs from germline. The chain recombines TRBV2 with TRBJ1-3; maybe TRBD1 (5 bases). The germline CDR1 and CDR2 sequences are SNHLY and FYNNEI. The CDR3 loop spans 16 amino acids. The CDR3 protein is CASSDWGDLSGNTMYF. The CDR3 DNA sequence: TGTGCCAGCAGTGATTGGGGGGACCTCTCTGGAAACACCATGTATTTT.

In nucleotides, the CDR3 is TGTGCCTGGAGTACCGGGGAGCTGTTTTTT. Protein sequence: CAWSTGELFF. The chain combines TRBV30 with TRBJ2-2, with D unresolved. Trimming took 2 bases from V and 5 from J, leaving 0 bases between them. Germline V CDR1 and CDR2: GTSNPN, SVGIG (reference sequence). The CDR3 contains 10 residues. The full variable domain, with the rest looked up from reference TRBV30 and TRBJ2-2, is SQTIHQWPATLVQPVGSPLSLECTVEGTSNPNLYWYRQAAGRGLQLLFYSVGIGQISSEVPQNLSASRPQDRQFILSSKKLLLSDSGFYLCAWSTGELFFGEGSRLTVL.

The rearrangement uses TRBV18 and TRBJ2-7, with TRBD1 as a possible D gene (5 bases). Looked up from germline, CDR1 is KGHSH and CDR2 is LQKENI. The CDR3 has 14 residues. V was clipped by 3 bases and J by 0 bases, with 9 bases between them. The CDR3 here is CASSPGAVSYEQYF. CDR3 in DNA: TGTGCCAGCTCACCTGGGGCAGTCTCCTACGAGCAGTACTTC.

Only a few counts were recorded for this clonotype. The genes are TRBV6-5 and TRBJ2-7; D is ambiguous. Per the germline V gene, CDR1 is MNHEY and CDR2 is SVGAGI. Trimming removed 3 bases at V and 0 bases at J, with 12 bases between. This CDR3 region has 15 residues. The CDR3 protein is CASSYLGLSSYEQYF. For the CDR3, the DNA is TGTGCCAGCAGTTATCTTGGCCTCAGCTCCTACGAGCAGTACTTC.

This clonotype was observed many times. The chain is built from TRBV15 and TRBJ1-1, with D perhaps TRBD1 (6 bases). V was pared by 0 bases and J by 4 bases, with 6 bases between. CDR3 length: 13 amino acids. The germline gives CDR1 LNHNV, CDR2 YYDKDF (reference sequence). DNA of the CDR3: TGTGCCACCAGCAGAGACAGGGGCACTGAAGCTTTCTTT. Translating gives CATSRDRGTEAFF.

The chain has TRBV20-1 and TRBJ1-1; 7 bases agree with TRBD1. The CDR3 spans 15 residues. The V gene end was trimmed by 5 bases and the J gene end by 1 base; junction bases not matched to a gene: 10. From germline, CDR1 is DFQATT and CDR2 SNEGSKA (reference sequence). The CDR3 DNA follows: TGCAGTGCTCCTCGGACAGGTTCCCCGAACACTGAAGCTTTCTTT. Translation: CSAPRTGSPNTEAFF.

This chain uses TRBV24-1 with TRBJ2-1; no reliable D call. The CDR3 contains 16 residues. Germline lookup yields CDR1 KGHDR and CDR2 SFDVKD. The ends were cut back, 0 bases at V and 0 bases at J, with 8 bases in the middle. The CDR3 coding sequence is TGTGCCACCAGTGATTTGCCGGGCAGCTCCTACAATGAGCAGTTCTTC. Its translation is CATSDLPGSSYNEQFF.

This clonotype was counted many times. This rearrangement joins TRBV3-1 to TRBJ1-1; D call uncertain. This CDR3 has 14 amino acids. Deletions cut 3 bases from V and 3 bases from J, with 11 bases between. Germline CDR1 is LGHDT and CDR2 is YNNKEL (reference sequence). CDR3 in DNA: TGTGCCAGCAGCCAGACGGGGAGGGACACTGAAGCTTTCTTT. Protein product: CASSQTGRDTEAFF.

This clonotype was picked up a small number of times. The genes are TRBV2 and TRBJ1-1; tentatively, D is TRBD1 (6 bases). The V and J ends lost 7 bases and 1 base respectively, with 10 bases between them. This CDR3 is 13 amino acids long. The germline V gene encodes CDR1 SNHLY and CDR2 FYNNEI. CDR3: CASTGQSNTEAFF. DNA for the CDR3: TGTGCCAGCACCGGACAGTCGAACACTGAAGCTTTCTTT.